This T cell receptor beta chain was sequenced in a study of spatial heterogeneity in lung cancer. Findings and limits, study-wide: Expanded intratumoral alpha and beta TCR counts tracked tumor mutation counts.

TCRdb fed the 5' RACE reads into MiXCR, producing one record per CDR3 protein. The data show some 1,700 distinct CDR3 sequences, with over 4% seen just once and 8% to 9.5% held by the top ten. This clonotype was seen only once. Its antigen is undetermined. As for time point: sample taken at primary tumor resection. The authors sequenced whole RNA from tumor, nontumor lung or frozen PBMC without sorting. The starting material was lung tumor tissue, obtained at surgery. The clonotype originates from a male donor with early-stage non-small cell lung cancer.

The CDR3: CSARTANYEQYF. CDR3 in DNA: TGCAGTGCAAGAACAGCTAACTACGAGCAGTACTTC. This chain uses TRBV20-1 with TRBJ2-7, with D uncertain. Germline V gene lookup returns CDR1 DFQATT and CDR2 SNEGSKA (reference sequence). Trimming stripped 6 bases from V and 3 bases from J, with 12 bases between. The CDR3 loop spans 12 amino acids.